Here is one TCR beta chain with its context. This clone occurred a few times. There is no known antigen for this receptor. The input lacks base qualities; no much larger clone sits a single base away. The CDR3 regions of human TCRbeta chains were analyzed by immunosequencing. In the original analysis: Repertoire TCRs were matched against a reference library of SARS-CoV-2-specific TCRs generated with the MIRA antigen-specificity platform. Breadth was defined as the fraction of unique TCRs that were SARS-CoV-2-associated. Depth was defined as the fraction of total T cells that were SARS-CoV-2-associated. Using the MIRA data, each spike-specific TCR was assigned both to the spike region to which the TCR was reactive and to a CD4 or CD8 class. Log10-transformed breadth and depth values were compared by one-way ANOVA with Sidak's multiple comparisons tests. TCRdb retrieved this table from immuneACCESS and kept in-frame rearrangements only. Not all clones are present; in checked studies, unresolved V genes account for under half, and no reason is known for the remainder. Clonal size and the V and J genes are those of that table, whereas D and trimming came from the DNA. The sample table contains over 150,000 clones; only one count was recorded for 75% to 90% of them. The ten largest clones add up to under 7.5% of the sample.

The data were obtained in a study of T cell responses to AZD1222 COVID-19 vaccine (dated by TCRdb to about 2021). Some background on the complete study: AZD1222 recipients given second doses at about 4 weeks or at about 12 weeks were pooled, since spike-specific TCR depth and breadth were not found to differ between the two schedules. TCR sequencing was performed for about 240 trial participants, of whom about 200 were given two doses of AZD1222 and some 25 were given two doses of MenACWY control vaccine. Trial participants were enrolled by age into 18-55, 56-69 and 70-plus year subgroups, with roughly 160, 29 and 62 TCR-sequenced participants respectively.

Results the study describes overall, beyond this receptor: A significant rise in spike-specific TCR breadth and depth was observed after two AZD1222 doses relative to day 0 and relative to MenACWY recipients. In the small 56-69-year group, the increase in depth fell short of significance, most likely because of low power. CD4 TCRs associated with the vaccine covered the entire spike protein, and the dominant responses were in regions 160-218 and 743-854. Because no day 14 peak-response samples were available, repertoires were characterized only after the peak T cell response. Nearly half of unique spike-specific TCRs reportedly recognized epitopes outside regions mutated in the B.1.351 and B.1.1.7 variants. Conclusions about previously exposed vaccinees were limited because only a handful of AZD1222 recipients were SARS-CoV-2 seropositive at baseline. Participants were mostly white British, with more females than males. The authors suggested clonal diversity may have been underestimated.

Sample time point, as interpreted from the label and publication: baseline before first vaccination. Vaccinee samples came from UK trials COV001 and COV002, including a single-blind randomized controlled phase 2/3 trial of AZD1222 (ChAdOx1 nCoV-19) in healthy adults. Trial participant PBMC samples were collected at day 0 and day 28 after the second dose for TCRbeta chain sequencing. The CDR3 has 17 amino acids, counting the end cysteine and phenylalanine. Kept here is only the CDR3 DNA, which spans 51 bases and is read in frame from base 1. The material sequenced was peripheral blood, taken on day 0 of AZD1222 vaccination. In this chain, TRBV21-1 is recombined with TRBJ2-1; the table's D gene call, TRBD2, was not cross checked with the DNA. TRBV21-1 is an annotated pseudogene. This clonotype originated in an adult in good health. The CDR3 amino acid sequence is: CASSTRTVTPSGGEQFF. In nucleotide form, the sequence is TGTGCCAGCAGCACGAGGACAGTAACACCTAGCGGGGGAGAGCAGTTCTTC.